This is a list of T cell receptor beta chains from one sample in a study of T cells after posttransplantation cyclophosphamide. Here immunoSEQ multiplex PCR was the method, and the copy in TCRdb shows in-frame clones only, minus some. Recorded here are some 50,000 clones, none singletons. The sequenced material came from PBMCs. These receptors were obtained from a man aged 40-55 years in good health, CMV-negative, and a related stem cell transplant donor. CDR3s include the opening cysteine and the closing phenylalanine or tryptophan. The D gene is left open where the match is weak. Clone size is given for some rows only: seen once, a few or many times, or a class if the clone is expanded.

clone_size d_call j_call v_call cdr3_aa cdr3_nt
many . TRBJ2-3 TRBV29-1 CSVLGMGRDTQYF TGCAGCGTCCTAGGGATGGGGAGGGATACGCAGTATTTT
many . TRBJ1-1 TRBV7-9 CASSFNRNTEAFF TGTGCCAGCAGCTTCAATAGGAACACTGAAGCTTTCTTT
many TRBD2 TRBJ2-1 TRBV7-9 CASSLAAGGAYNEQFF TGTGCCAGCAGCTTAGCCGCGGGAGGTGCCTACAATGAGCAGTTCTTC
many . TRBJ1-1 TRBV27 CASSEVAEAFF TGTGCCAGCAGTGAGGTGGCCGAAGCTTTCTTT
many TRBD1 TRBJ1-1 TRBV27 CARNLPDRGRILENTEAFF TGTGCCAGAAATCTACCCGACAGGGGGCGAATCCTTGAGAACACTGAAGCTTTCTTT
many TRBD2 TRBJ2-1 TRBV18 CASSTGGWNNEQFF TGTGCCAGCTCCACGGGGGGGTGGAACAATGAGCAGTTCTTC
many . TRBJ1-6 TRBV19 CASSASRSNSPLHF TGTGCCAGTAGTGCCTCCCGGAGCAATTCACCCCTCCACTTT
many TRBD1 TRBJ1-3 TRBV18 CASSPSGTGKTGNTIYF TGTGCCAGCTCACCGTCCGGGACAGGGAAAACTGGAAACACCATATATTTT
many TRBD1 TRBJ1-1 TRBV27 CASSLSGGHGTEAFF TGTGCCAGCAGTTTATCAGGGGGCCACGGCACTGAAGCTTTCTTT
many . TRBJ1-4 TRBV18 CASSPQAAVYNEKLFF TGTGCCAGCTCACCACAGGCGGCAGTTTATAATGAAAAACTGTTTTTT
many . TRBJ2-6 TRBV19 CASSLLAGANVLTF TGTGCCAGTAGTTTACTAGCTGGGGCCAACGTCCTGACTTTC
many TRBD1 TRBJ2-3 TRBV10-1 CASSAERDSGTDTQYF TGCGCCAGCAGTGCCGAAAGGGACAGCGGCACAGATACGCAGTATTTT
many . TRBJ2-5 TRBV18 CASSPEGRETQYF TGTGCCAGCTCACCAGAGGGCCGGGAGACCCAGTACTTC
many TRBD1 TRBJ2-1 TRBV28 CATDRDRGNSDEQFF TGTGCCACCGACCGGGACAGGGGTAATTCCGATGAGCAGTTCTTC
many . TRBJ1-1 TRBV7-3 CASSPVPAAEAFF TGTGCCAGCAGCCCCGTTCCAGCGGCTGAAGCTTTCTTT
many TRBD2 TRBJ2-1 TRBV10-2 CASIPSGSLNEQFF TGCGCCAGCATACCTAGCGGGAGCTTGAATGAGCAGTTCTTC
many . TRBJ2-7 TRBV28 CASSPGTASYEQYF TGTGCCAGCAGTCCCGGGACTGCGTCCTACGAGCAGTACTTC
many TRBD1 TRBJ1-2 TRBV28 CASRATGGEGYTF TGTGCCAGCAGAGCGACAGGGGGCGAAGGCTACACCTTC
many . TRBJ1-3 TRBV4-1 CASSQEAGVIGNTIYF TGCGCCAGCAGCCAAGAGGCGGGAGTAATCGGAAACACCATATATTTT
many TRBD1 TRBJ2-5 TRBV5-1 CASSPGTAQETQYF TGCGCCAGCAGCCCAGGGACAGCTCAAGAGACCCAGTACTTC
many TRBD1 TRBJ1-1 TRBV28 CASSTQGANTEAFF TGTGCCAGCAGCACACAGGGGGCCAACACTGAAGCTTTCTTT
many . TRBJ2-7 TRBV4-3 CASSQGFYYEQYF TGCGCCAGCAGCCAAGGATTCTACTACGAGCAGTACTTC
. TRBD1 TRBJ1-6 TRBV28 CASTFWDRGYNSPLHF TGTGCCAGTACCTTCTGGGACAGGGGGTATAATTCACCCCTCCACTTT
many . TRBJ1-1 TRBV9 CASSPRGLNTEAFF TGTGCCAGCAGCCCTAGGGGATTGAACACTGAAGCTTTCTTT
many . TRBJ2-2 TRBV14 CASSQGPGRSGELFF TGTGCCAGCAGCCAAGGTCCCGGGAGAAGCGGGGAGCTGTTTTTT
many . TRBJ2-7 TRBV4-2 CASSQERGPWEQYF TGTGCCAGCAGCCAGGAAAGGGGCCCGTGGGAGCAGTACTTC
many . TRBJ2-7 TRBV27 CASSYGGSSEQYF TGTGCCAGCAGTTACGGGGGTTCGTCAGAGCAGTACTTC
many TRBD1 TRBJ1-5 TRBV4-1 CASSHRQGARRDQPQHF TGCGCCAGCAGCCACAGACAGGGCGCCCGTCGCGATCAGCCCCAGCATTTT
many . TRBJ2-7 TRBV18 CASSPPSGLYEQYF TGTGCCAGCTCACCCCCGAGCGGACTGTACGAGCAGTACTTC
many . TRBJ2-7 TRBV9 CASSGRGYEQYF TGTGCCAGCAGCGGCAGGGGCTACGAGCAGTACTTC
many TRBD2 TRBJ2-7 TRBV28 CASSFSREGGYEQYF TGTGCCAGCAGTTTTAGTCGGGAGGGAGGCTACGAGCAGTACTTC
many TRBD1 TRBJ1-4 TRBV28 CASSLTGENEKLFF TGTGCCAGCAGTTTGACAGGGGAAAATGAAAAACTGTTTTTT
many . TRBJ1-1 TRBV27 CASSLGQNTEAFF TGTGCCAGCAGTTTAGGCCAAAACACTGAAGCTTTCTTT
many . TRBJ2-7 TRBV9 CASSVALSTDYVSYEQYF TGTGCCAGCAGCGTAGCTCTTAGTACAGACTACGTCTCCTACGAGCAGTACTTC
many TRBD1 TRBJ2-1 TRBV5-1 CASSYRGPYNEQFF TGCGCCAGCAGCTACAGGGGCCCCTACAATGAGCAGTTCTTC
. TRBD1 TRBJ1-6 TRBV4-2 CASSLNPGQGFSPLHF TGTGCCAGCAGCCTCAATCCGGGACAGGGCTTTTCACCCCTCCACTTT
many . TRBJ1-5 TRBV19 CASSMTRGERVGQPQHF TGTGCCAGTAGTATGACCCGGGGAGAACGTGTTGGTCAGCCCCAGCATTTT
many . TRBJ2-3 TRBV10-3 CAISEVDSPTLDTQYF TGTGCCATCAGTGAGGTAGACTCTCCCACTCTAGATACGCAGTATTTT
many TRBD1 TRBJ2-5 TRBV14 CASNGDRGRQETQYF TGTGCCAGCAACGGGGACAGGGGGCGCCAAGAGACCCAGTACTTC
many . TRBJ2-7 TRBV6-1 CASIRAYEQYF TGTGCCAGCATCCGGGCCTACGAGCAGTACTTC
many . TRBJ2-7 TRBV28 CASSAGSPIYEQYF TGTGCCAGCAGTGCGGGCAGCCCGATCTACGAGCAGTACTTC
many TRBD1 TRBJ1-3 TRBV5-5 CASSSYRGGNTIYF TGTGCCAGCAGCTCCTACAGGGGTGGAAACACCATATATTTT
few TRBD1 TRBJ1-2 TRBV28 CASRSQGAREGYTF TGTGCCAGCAGGTCACAGGGGGCAAGGGAAGGCTACACCTTC